Only a few counts were recorded for the clone carrying this TCR beta chain. What it binds is unknown. TCRdb reprocessed the reads with MiXCR, giving one entry per CDR3 protein. The sample lists about 740,000 distinct CDR3 sequences, about 40% occurring once. The ends lost 0 bases at V and 4 bases at J; junction bases unmatched: 11. Per the germline V gene, CDR1 is MNHNS and CDR2 is SASEGT. The CDR3 contains 18 residues. This sample was included in a study of T cell repertoires in cytomegalovirus infection. General observations from the study: People with CMV and the relevant HLA were identified by cumulative public TCR beta family frequency.

The V and J genes are TRBV6-1 and TRBJ1-4; 7 nucleotides align to TRBD1. Sequenced material: PBMCs. The TCR sequence derives from a human donor in good health (CMV status not recorded). Some clones in this sample may be carry-over from other donors' samples. CDR3 loop: CASSEAPRGTASNEKLFF. The DNA of the CDR3 is TGTGCCAGCAGTGAAGCGCCGAGGGGGACAGCTAGTAATGAAAAACTGTTTTTT.